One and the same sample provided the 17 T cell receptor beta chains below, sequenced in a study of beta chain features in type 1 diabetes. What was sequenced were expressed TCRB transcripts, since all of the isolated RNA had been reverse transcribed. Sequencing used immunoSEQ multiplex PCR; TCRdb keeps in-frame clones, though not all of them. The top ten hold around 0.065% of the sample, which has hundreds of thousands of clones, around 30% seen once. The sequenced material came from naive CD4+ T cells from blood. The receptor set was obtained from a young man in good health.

CDR3 amino acids: CASRTGHEAFF. CDR3 sequence (DNA): TGCGCCAGCAGGACGGGTCATGAAGCTTTCTTT. The chain is built from TRBV5-1 and TRBJ1-1; D unresolved. V gave up 5 bases and J gave up 7 bases, with 9 bases separating them. Germline V gene data show CDR1 as SGHRS and CDR2 as YFSETQ. This CDR3 comprises 11 residues. Full variable domain (outside the CDR3, taken from reference TRBV5-1 and TRBJ1-1): KAGVTQTPRYLIKTRGQQVTLSCSPISGHRSVSWYQQTPGQGLQFLFEYFSETQRNKGNFPGRFSGRQFSNSRSEMNVSTLELGDSALYLCASRTGHEAFFGQGTRLTVV.

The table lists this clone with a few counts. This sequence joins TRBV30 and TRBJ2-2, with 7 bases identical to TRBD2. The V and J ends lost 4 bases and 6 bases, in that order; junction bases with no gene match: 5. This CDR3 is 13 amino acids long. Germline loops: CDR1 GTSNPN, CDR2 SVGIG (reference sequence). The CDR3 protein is CAWTSGLAGELFF. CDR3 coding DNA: TGTGCCTGGACTTCTGGACTAGCCGGGGAGCTGTTTTTT.

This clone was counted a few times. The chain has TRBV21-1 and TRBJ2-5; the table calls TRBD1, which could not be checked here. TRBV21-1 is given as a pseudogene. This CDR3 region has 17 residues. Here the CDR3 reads CASIRGKGRDLQETQYF. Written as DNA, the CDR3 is TGTGCCAGCATCAGGGGGAAGGGCAGGGATCTCCAAGAGACCCAGTACTTC.

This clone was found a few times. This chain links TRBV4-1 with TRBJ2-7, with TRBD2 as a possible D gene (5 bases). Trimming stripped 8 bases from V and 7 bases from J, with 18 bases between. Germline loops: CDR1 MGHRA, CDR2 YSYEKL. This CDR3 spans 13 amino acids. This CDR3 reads CASRVSGTGEQYF. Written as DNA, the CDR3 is TGCGCCAGCCGTGTCAGCGGCACCGGAGAGCAGTACTTC.

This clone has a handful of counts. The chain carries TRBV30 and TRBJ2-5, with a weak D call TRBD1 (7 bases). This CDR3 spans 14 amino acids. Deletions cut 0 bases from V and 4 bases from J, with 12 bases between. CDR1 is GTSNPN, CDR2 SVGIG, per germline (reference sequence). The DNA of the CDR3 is TGTGCCTGGAGTGTCTACAGGGGAGGAGAGACCCAGTACTTC. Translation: CAWSVYRGGETQYF.

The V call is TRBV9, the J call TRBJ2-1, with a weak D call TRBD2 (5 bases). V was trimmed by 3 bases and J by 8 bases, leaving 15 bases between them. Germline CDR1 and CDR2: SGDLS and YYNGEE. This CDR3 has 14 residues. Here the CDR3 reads CASSAASLKDEQFF. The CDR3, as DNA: TGTGCCAGCAGCGCCGCTAGCCTTAAGGATGAGCAGTTCTTC.

CDR3 sequence reads: CASSYVGQETQYF. CDR3 in DNA: TGTGCCAGCAGTTATGTGGGGCAAGAGACCCAGTACTTC. The rearrangement uses TRBV28 and TRBJ2-5, with unresolved D. Germline V gene sequence: CDR1 MDHEN, CDR2 SYDVKM. The CDR3 runs 13 residues. V gave up 4 bases and J gave up 2 bases, with 8 bases separating them.

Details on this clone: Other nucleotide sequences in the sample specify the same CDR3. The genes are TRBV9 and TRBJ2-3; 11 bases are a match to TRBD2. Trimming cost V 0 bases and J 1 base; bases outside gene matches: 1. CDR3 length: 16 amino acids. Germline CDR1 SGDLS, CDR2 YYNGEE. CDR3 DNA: TGTGCCAGCAGCGTAGAACTAGCGGGAGGCACAGATACGCAGTATTTT. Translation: CASSVELAGGTDTQYF.

In nucleotides, the CDR3 is TGTGCCAGCTCACCACCCGGGACAGAAGAGACCCAGTACTTC. Encoded protein: CASSPPGTEETQYF. This sequence joins TRBV18 and TRBJ2-5, with TRBD1 matching 7 bases. The CDR3 runs to 14 residues. Trimming removed 0 bases from V and 3 bases from J; junction bases left unmatched: 1. Per the germline V gene, CDR1 is KGHSH and CDR2 is LQKENI.

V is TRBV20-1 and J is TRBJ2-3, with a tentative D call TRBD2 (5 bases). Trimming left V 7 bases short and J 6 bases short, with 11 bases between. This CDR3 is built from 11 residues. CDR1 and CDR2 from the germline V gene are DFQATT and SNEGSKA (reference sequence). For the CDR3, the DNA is TGCAGTGGTCTACTAGTGGATACGCAGTATTTT. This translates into CSGLLVDTQYF.

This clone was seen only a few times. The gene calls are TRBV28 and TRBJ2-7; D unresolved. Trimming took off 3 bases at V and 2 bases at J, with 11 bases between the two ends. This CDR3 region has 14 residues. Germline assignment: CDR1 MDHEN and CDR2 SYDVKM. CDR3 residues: CASSLFTPTYEQYF. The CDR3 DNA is TGTGCCAGCAGTTTGTTCACACCTACCTACGAGCAGTACTTC. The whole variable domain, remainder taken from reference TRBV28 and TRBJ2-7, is DVKVTQSSRYLVKRTGEKVFLECVQDMDHENMFWYRQDPGLGLRLIYFSYDVKMKEKGDIPEGYSVSREKKERFSLILESASTNQTSMYLCASSLFTPTYEQYFGPGTRLTVT.

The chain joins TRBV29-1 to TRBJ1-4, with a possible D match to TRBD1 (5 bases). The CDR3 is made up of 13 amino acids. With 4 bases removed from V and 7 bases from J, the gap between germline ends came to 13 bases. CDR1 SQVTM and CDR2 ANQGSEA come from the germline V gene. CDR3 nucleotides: TGCAGCGTTGTTCGACAGTGGGGTGAAAAACTGTTTTTT. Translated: CSVVRQWGEKLFF.

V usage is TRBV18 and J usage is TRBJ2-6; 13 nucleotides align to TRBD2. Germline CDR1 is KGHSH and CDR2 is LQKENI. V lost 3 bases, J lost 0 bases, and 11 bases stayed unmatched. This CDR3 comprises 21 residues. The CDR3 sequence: CASSPRLAGGPTSSGANVLTF. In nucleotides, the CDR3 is TGTGCCAGCTCACCTAGACTAGCGGGAGGCCCCACAAGCTCTGGGGCCAACGTCCTGACTTTC.

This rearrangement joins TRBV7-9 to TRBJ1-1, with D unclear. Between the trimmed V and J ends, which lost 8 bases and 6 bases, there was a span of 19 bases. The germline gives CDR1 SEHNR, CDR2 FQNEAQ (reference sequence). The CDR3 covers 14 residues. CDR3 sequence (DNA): TGTGCCAGCCTTGCTTCCCCTTCGTCGGCTGAAGCTTTCTTT. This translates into CASLASPSSAEAFF.

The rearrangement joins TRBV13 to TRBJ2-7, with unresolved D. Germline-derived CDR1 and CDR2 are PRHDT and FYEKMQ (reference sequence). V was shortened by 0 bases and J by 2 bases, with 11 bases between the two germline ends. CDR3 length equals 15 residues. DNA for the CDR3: TGTGCCAGCAGCTTAGGGTGGCCAGGACCCTACGAGCAGTACTTC. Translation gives CASSLGWPGPYEQYF.

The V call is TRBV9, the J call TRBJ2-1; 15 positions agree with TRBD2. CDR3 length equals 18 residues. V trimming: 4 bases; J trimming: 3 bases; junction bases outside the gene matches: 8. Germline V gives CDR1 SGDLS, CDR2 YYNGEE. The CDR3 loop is CASSKGGTSGRIYNEQFF. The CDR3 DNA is TGTGCCAGCAGCAAAGGGGGGACTAGCGGGAGGATCTACAATGAGCAGTTCTTC.

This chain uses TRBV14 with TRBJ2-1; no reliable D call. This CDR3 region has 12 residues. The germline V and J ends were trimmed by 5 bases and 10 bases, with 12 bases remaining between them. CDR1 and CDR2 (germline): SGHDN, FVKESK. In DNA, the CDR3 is TGTGCCAGCAGCTACACTCCGGGCGAGCAGTTCTTC. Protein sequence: CASSYTPGEQFF. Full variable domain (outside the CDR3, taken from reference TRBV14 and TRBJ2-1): EAGVTQFPSHSVIEKGQTVTLRCDPISGHDNLYWYRRVMGKEIKFLLHFVKESKQDESGMPNNRFLAERTGGTYSTLKVQPAELEDSGVYFCASSYTPGEQFFGPGTRLTVL.